This entry lists 24 T cell receptor beta chains sequenced from one sample in a study of radiotherapy plus CTLA-4 blockade in lung cancer (dated by TCRdb to the late 2010s). The protocol used for the library was the immunoSEQ multiplex PCR assay. TCRdb holds this immuneACCESS table with in-frame rearrangements only. Some clones are missing; in checked studies, unresolved V genes explain under half, and the rest has no known cause. The sample table shows 40,000 to 50,000 clones, and approximately 78% are seen once. The leading ten clones occupy roughly 3.3% of the sample. The input for sequencing was peripheral blood, taken from a patient treated with radiotherapy plus ipilimumab. These receptors came from a human donor with non-small cell lung cancer who had stable disease on radiotherapy plus ipilimumab.

This clone occurred a few times. The genes are TRBV19 and TRBJ2-1, with TRBD2 identical over 11 bases. Losses at the gene ends were 1 base for V and 0 bases for J; bases not matched to a gene: 8. Germline CDR1 LNHDA, CDR2 SQIVND (reference sequence). This CDR3 contains 19 residues. The CDR3 protein is CASSIGSRTSGSSYNEQFF. CDR3 bases: TGTGCCAGTAGTATAGGAAGTCGAACTAGCGGGAGCTCCTACAATGAGCAGTTCTTC.

V and J are TRBV7-3 and TRBJ1-2; a weak D match, TRBD1 (5 bases). The CDR3 is 17 amino acids. Germline assignment: CDR1 SGHTA and CDR2 FQGTGA. The V gene lost 8 bases and the J gene lost 4 bases, with 26 bases spanning the gap. In nucleotides, the CDR3 is TGTGCCAGCTGCCAGGCGGGACTCCACGGGAGTAGCTATGGCTACACCTTC. Translated: CASCQAGLHGSSYGYTF.

A few counts support this clone. The chain links TRBV28 to TRBJ1-1, with D maybe TRBD1 (5 bases). V was cut by 5 bases and J by 4 bases, with 17 bases left in between. This CDR3 is 15 amino acids long. Germline values: CDR1 MDHEN, CDR2 SYDVKM. As DNA, the CDR3 is TGTGCCAGCAGTGGGGGGGTCCGAGCGGTCACTGAAGCTTTCTTT. Translating it yields CASSGGVRAVTEAFF.

This chain links TRBV4-3 with TRBJ2-3, with 10 bases matching TRBD2. Germline-derived CDR1 and CDR2 are LGHNA and YSLEER. V lost 0 bases to trimming and J lost 6 bases; unmatched junction nucleotides: 6. This CDR3 contains 16 residues. The CDR3 DNA reads as TGCGCCAGCAGCCAAGATAAAGCGGGAGGGGTGGATACGCAGTATTTT. Protein sequence: CASSQDKAGGVDTQYF.

The chain recombines TRBV10-3 with TRBJ2-7, with TRBD2 identical over 13 bases. The V gene end was trimmed by 6 bases and the J gene end by 6 bases; junction bases not matched to a gene: 5. Germline CDR1 and CDR2: ENHRY and SYGVKD. The CDR3 sequence is 14 residues long. The chain's CDR3 is CAIRGLAGPAEQYF. CDR3 DNA: TGTGCCATCAGGGGACTAGCGGGGCCCGCCGAGCAGTACTTC.

The chain uses TRBV7-2 and TRBJ2-1; D perhaps matches TRBD2 (7 bases). Trimming shortened V by 5 bases and J by 9 bases, and 20 bases separated the two germline ends. The germline V gene has CDR1 SGHTA and CDR2 FQGNSA. This CDR3 has 15 amino acids. CDR3 sequence: CASSVSSGGAREQFF. DNA for the CDR3: TGTGCCAGCAGCGTCAGCTCTGGGGGGGCCCGTGAGCAGTTCTTC.

The CDR3 sequence is CASSPPGQAYEQYF. CDR3 bases: TGTGCCAGCAGCCCCCCGGGACAGGCCTACGAGCAGTACTTC. V usage is TRBV5-4 and J usage is TRBJ2-7; 8 nucleotides align to TRBD1. This CDR3 has 14 residues. V lost 4 bases and J lost 2; bases outside the gene matches: 5. Germline V lookup: CDR1 SGHNT, CDR2 YYREEE (reference sequence).

The CDR3 bases are TGTGCCAGCAGTCTTGAAGGGGGCATTCCCATGTACGAGCAGTACTTC. Translation: CASSLEGGIPMYEQYF. The rearrangement uses TRBV28 and TRBJ2-7; 7 bases fit TRBD1. The CDR3 extends over 16 amino acids. V dropped 5 bases and J dropped 4; count of bases not matched to a gene: 14. CDR1 is MDHEN, CDR2 SYDVKM, per germline.

The chain has TRBV6-5 and TRBJ2-7; 7 bases fit TRBD1. Unmatched junction bases numbered 5, after V lost 0 bases and J lost 3 bases. CDR3 length equals 15 residues. Germline-derived CDR1 and CDR2 are MNHEY and SVGAGI. The CDR3 sequence is CASSYSKGGVYEQYF. CDR3 DNA: TGTGCCAGCAGTTACTCGAAAGGGGGCGTCTACGAGCAGTACTTC.

The CDR3 DNA follows: TGCGCCAGCAGCTTGGCCACCTCCGCAGGGGCCCCAAGCTCCTACGAGCAGTACTTC. Protein product: CASSLATSAGAPSSYEQYF. The chain is built from TRBV5-1 and TRBJ2-7; D is perhaps TRBD1 (6 bases). Germline CDR1 is SGHRS and CDR2 is YFSETQ. Between the trimmed V and J ends, which lost 0 bases and 0 bases, there was a span of 22 bases. This CDR3 region has 19 residues. The full variable domain, in which reference TRBV5-1 and TRBJ2-7 provide the parts outside the CDR3, is KAGVTQTPRYLIKTRGQQVTLSCSPISGHRSVSWYQQTPGQGLQFLFEYFSETQRNKGNFPGRFSGRQFSNSRSEMNVSTLELGDSALYLCASSLATSAGAPSSYEQYFGPGTRLTVT.

Details on this clone: The junction does not match germline at one end; this may be a read error. V gene TRBV7-7 combines with J gene TRBJ1-3; D unresolved. In germline, CDR1 is SSHAT, CDR2 FNYEAQ (reference sequence). This CDR3 has 15 residues. The CDR3: CASSFLHSSGNTIYF. The CDR3 DNA reads as TGTGCTAGCAGCTTTTTGCATAGCTCTGGAAACACCATATATTTT.

Points on this clone: Sequence at one end of the junction differs from germline and may be a read error. The rearrangement joins TRBV7-9 to TRBJ2-1, with unresolved D. This CDR3 has 14 amino acids. Looked up from germline, CDR1 is SEHNR and CDR2 is FQNEAQ (reference sequence). The CDR3 coding sequence is TGTGCCAGCAGCATAGCAACTCCCGGCAATGAGCAGTTCTTC. This encodes CASSIATPGNEQFF.

The rearrangement joins TRBV28 to TRBJ2-7; the match to TRBD1 covers 9 bases. V gave up 6 bases and J gave up 5 bases; unmatched junction bases: 11. The CDR3 is made up of 15 amino acids. CDR1 MDHEN and CDR2 SYDVKM come from the germline V gene. For the CDR3, the DNA is TGTGCCAGCAGCCCCATACGGACAGGGGTCAACGAGCAGTACTTC. This encodes CASSPIRTGVNEQYF.

V and J are TRBV4-3 and TRBJ1-1; D remains ambiguous. Germline values: CDR1 LGHNA, CDR2 YSLEER. V lost 0 bases and J lost 6, with 14 bases in between. This CDR3 contains 15 residues. The CDR3 loop reads CASSQDIAAIAEAFF. In nucleotides, the CDR3 is TGCGCCAGCAGCCAAGATATAGCAGCCATCGCTGAAGCTTTCTTT.

V is TRBV19 and J is TRBJ2-7; D perhaps matches TRBD2 (5 bases). The CDR3 is made up of 12 amino acids. Germline values: CDR1 LNHDA, CDR2 SQIVND (reference sequence). The V gene lost 5 bases and the J gene lost 4 bases, with 9 bases spanning the gap. CDR3 sequence reads: CASSQQRYEQYF. The CDR3 nucleotides are TGTGCCAGTAGTCAGCAGCGGTACGAGCAGTACTTC. The full variable domain, with the rest looked up from reference TRBV19 and TRBJ2-7, is DGGITQSPKYLFRKEGQNVTLSCEQNLNHDAMYWYRQDPGQGLRLIYYSQIVNDFQKGDIAEGYSVSREKKESFPLTVTSAQKNPTAFYLCASSQQRYEQYFGPGTRLTVT.

V and J are TRBV10-1 and TRBJ2-7, with 11 bases aligning to TRBD2. The CDR3 runs 15 residues. After removal of 6 bases from V and 6 bases from J, the junction contained 10 bases not matched to a gene. Germline V gene lookup returns CDR1 WNHNN and CDR2 SYGVQD (reference sequence). The CDR3 DNA follows: TGCGCCAGCAGCTCGACTAGCGGGGTCTCTTCCGAGCAGTACTTC. This encodes CASSSTSGVSSEQYF.

This clone was observed a single time. The chain's CDR3 is CASSPRQNTGELFF. The CDR3 DNA reads as TGTGCCAGCTCACCAAGACAGAACACCGGGGAGCTGTTTTTT. The chain links TRBV18 to TRBJ2-2, with D unresolved. V lost 2 bases and J 1 base, leaving 5 bases between the germline ends. CDR3 length: 14 residues. Germline V gene sequence: CDR1 KGHSH, CDR2 LQKENI. Full variable domain (rest looked up from reference TRBV18 and TRBJ2-2): NAGVMQNPRHLVRRRGQEARLRCSPMKGHSHVYWYRQLPEEGLKFMVYLQKENIIDESGMPKERFSAEFPKEGPSILRIQQVVRGDSAAYFCASSPRQNTGELFFGEGSRLTVL.

CDR3 in amino acids: CASSPLHGSSYEQYF. The DNA of the CDR3 is TGTGCCAGCAGCCCCCTTCACGGGAGCTCCTACGAGCAGTACTTC. This sequence joins TRBV14 and TRBJ2-7, with D possibly TRBD2 on 6 matching bases. Trimming stripped 4 bases from V and 0 bases from J, with 13 bases between. The CDR3 length is 15 residues. Germline lookup yields CDR1 SGHDN and CDR2 FVKESK.

This sequence joins TRBV2 and TRBJ1-1; 11 bases align to TRBD1. V lost 1 base, J lost 2 bases, and 9 bases stayed unmatched. The CDR3 spans 18 residues. Per the germline V gene, CDR1 is SNHLY and CDR2 is FYNNEI. The CDR3 DNA sequence: TGTGCCAGCAGTGAAGAATTTGGACAGGGGGCTTCTAACACTGAAGCTTTCTTT. Encoded protein: CASSEEFGQGASNTEAFF.

This clone has only a few counts. The gene calls are TRBV19 and TRBJ2-7; 14 positions match TRBD2. V was pared by 3 bases and J by 2 bases, with 6 bases of the junction left unmatched. Germline CDR1 LNHDA, CDR2 SQIVND (reference sequence). The CDR3 consists of 17 residues. CDR3 in DNA: TGTGCCAGTAGTATCCTCGGACTAGCGGGAGGCGCCTACGAGCAGTACTTC. This encodes CASSILGLAGGAYEQYF.

The gene calls are TRBV27 and TRBJ1-2, with D maybe TRBD1 (5 bases). V was shortened by 3 bases and J by 2 bases, with 7 bases between the two germline ends. In germline, CDR1 is MNHEY, CDR2 SMNVEV (reference sequence). The length of the CDR3 is 13 residues. DNA for the CDR3: TGTGCCAGCAGTTTGACAGAGAACTATGGCTACACCTTC. Translating it yields CASSLTENYGYTF.

The chain joins TRBV27 to TRBJ2-1, with TRBD2 as a possible D gene (5 bases). The V gene's germline CDR1 is MNHEY and CDR2 SMNVEV (reference sequence). The CDR3 length is 14 residues. Trimming removed 4 bases from V and 7 bases from J, with 14 bases in between. CDR3 protein: CASSSRAGGNEQFF. DNA for the CDR3: TGTGCCAGCAGTTCAAGGGCGGGTGGGAATGAGCAGTTCTTC.

The J gene is TRBJ2-7, the V gene TRBV27; D is undetermined. The V gene lost 2 bases and the J gene lost 2 bases, with 7 bases spanning the gap. CDR1 and CDR2 (germline): MNHEY, SMNVEV (reference sequence). The CDR3 sequence is 13 residues long. The CDR3, as DNA: TGTGCCAGCAGTTTAGGCAGCGCCTACGAGCAGTACTTC. Amino acid sequence: CASSLGSAYEQYF.

The chain carries TRBV28 and TRBJ2-1; TRBD2 aligns across 9 bases. The CDR3 consists of 16 residues. The germline V gene encodes CDR1 MDHEN and CDR2 SYDVKM. V lost 5 bases and J lost 5; bases outside the gene matches: 10. Here the CDR3 reads CASSPIAGAADNEQFF. For the CDR3, the DNA is TGTGCCAGCAGTCCTATAGCGGGAGCGGCCGACAATGAGCAGTTCTTC.